This section outlines one T cell receptor beta chain sequence together with its context. The antigen remains unidentified. CDR1 and CDR2 (germline): SEHNR, FQNEAQ (reference sequence). V was pared by 5 bases and J by 1 base, with 9 bases between. This CDR3 region has 13 residues. One entry per CDR3 protein, called by TCRdb with MiXCR from the reads. This table holds approximately 74,000 distinct CDR3 sequences, approximately 40% found once. This specimen comes from a study of T cell repertoires in cytomegalovirus infection. Across the whole study: HLA-B-restricted CMV epitopes that are well studied, plus recently identified HLA-C-restricted ones, were used by the study. CMV infection together with matching HLA type was indicated by public TCR beta signatures.

Whole-study findings and limits: Cumulated frequencies of public TCR beta families served to identify carriers of CMV plus the relevant HLA. The ex vivo response was dominated by HLA-C-restricted CMV-specific TCR beta clonotypes.

The chain combines TRBV7-9 with TRBJ2-7; no clear D gene. Sequenced material: CD8+ T cells from cultured PBMCs, taken from culture after CMV antigen stimulation. The receptor's source is a human donor in good health (CMV status not recorded). Some clones in this sample may be carry-over from other donors' samples. This CDR3 is CASSGSRSYEQYF. CDR3 bases: TGTGCCAGCAGCGGTTCCAGGTCCTACGAGCAGTACTTC.